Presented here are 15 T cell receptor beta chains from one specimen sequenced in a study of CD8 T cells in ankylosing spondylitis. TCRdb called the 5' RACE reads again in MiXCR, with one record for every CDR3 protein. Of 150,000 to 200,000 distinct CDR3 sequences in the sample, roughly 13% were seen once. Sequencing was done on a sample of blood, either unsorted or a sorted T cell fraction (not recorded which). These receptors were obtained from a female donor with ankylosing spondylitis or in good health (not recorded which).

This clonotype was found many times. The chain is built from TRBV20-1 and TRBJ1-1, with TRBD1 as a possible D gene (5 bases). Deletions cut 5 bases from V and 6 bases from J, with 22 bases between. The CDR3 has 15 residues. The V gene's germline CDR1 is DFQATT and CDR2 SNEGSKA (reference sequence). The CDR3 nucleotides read TGCAGTGCTCTCCGTCGGGGGTCCCCCCATCCTGAAGCTTTCTTT. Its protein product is CSALRRGSPHPEAFF.

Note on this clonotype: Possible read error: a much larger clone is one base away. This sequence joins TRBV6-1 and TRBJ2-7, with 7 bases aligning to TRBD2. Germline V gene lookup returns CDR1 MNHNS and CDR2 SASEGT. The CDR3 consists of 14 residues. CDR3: CAGSVAGESYEQYF. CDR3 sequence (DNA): TGTGCCGGCAGTGTAGCGGGTGAATCCTACGAGCAGTACTTC.

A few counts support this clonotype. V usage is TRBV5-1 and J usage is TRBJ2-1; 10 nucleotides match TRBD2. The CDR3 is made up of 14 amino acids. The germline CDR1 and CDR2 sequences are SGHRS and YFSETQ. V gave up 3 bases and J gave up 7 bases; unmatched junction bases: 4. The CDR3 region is CASSSGTSANEQFF. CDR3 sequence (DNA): TGCGCCAGCAGCTCAGGGACTAGCGCGAATGAGCAGTTCTTC. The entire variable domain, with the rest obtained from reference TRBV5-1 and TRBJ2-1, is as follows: KAGVTQTPRYLIKTRGQQVTLSCSPISGHRSVSWYQQTPGQGLQFLFEYFSETQRNKGNFPGRFSGRQFSNSRSEMNVSTLELGDSALYLCASSSGTSANEQFFGPGTRLTVL.

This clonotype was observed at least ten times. CDR3 nucleotide sequence: TGCAGTGCTAGAGGTTGGGGAAGCTCCTACGAGCAGTACTTC. Translated, it gives CSARGWGSSYEQYF. This chain joins TRBV20-1 and TRBJ2-7; D is undetermined. The V end was cut by 1 base, the J end by 0 bases, with 10 bases between. The CDR3 extends over 14 amino acids. Germline lookup yields CDR1 DFQATT and CDR2 SNEGSKA (reference sequence).

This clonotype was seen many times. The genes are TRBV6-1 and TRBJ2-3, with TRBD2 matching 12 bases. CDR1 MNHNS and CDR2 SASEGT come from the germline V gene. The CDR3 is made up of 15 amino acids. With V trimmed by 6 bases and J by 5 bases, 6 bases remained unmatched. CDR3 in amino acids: CASSLLAGGIDTQYF. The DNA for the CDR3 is TGTGCCAGCAGCCTACTAGCGGGAGGAATAGATACGCAGTATTTT.

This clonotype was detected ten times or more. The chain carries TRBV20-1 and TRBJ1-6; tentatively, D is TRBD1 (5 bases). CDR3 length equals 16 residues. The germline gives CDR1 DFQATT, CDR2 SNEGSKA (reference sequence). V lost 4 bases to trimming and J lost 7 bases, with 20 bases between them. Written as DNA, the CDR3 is TGCAGTGCTAATCCGGGGGGAAACTTCCTAAATTCACCCCTCCACTTT. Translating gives CSANPGGNFLNSPLHF.

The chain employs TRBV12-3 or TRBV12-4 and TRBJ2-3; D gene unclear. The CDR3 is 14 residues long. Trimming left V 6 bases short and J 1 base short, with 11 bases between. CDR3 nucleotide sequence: TGTGCCAGCAGGGTGAGTCTGGGCACAGATACGCAGTATTTT. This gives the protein CASRVSLGTDTQYF.

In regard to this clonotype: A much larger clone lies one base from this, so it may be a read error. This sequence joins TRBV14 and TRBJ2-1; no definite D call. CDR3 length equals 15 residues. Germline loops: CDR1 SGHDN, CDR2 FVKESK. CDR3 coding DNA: TGTGCCAGCAGCCAAGATCAAGGCTCCTACAATGGGCAGTTCTTC. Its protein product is CASSQDQGSYNGQFF.

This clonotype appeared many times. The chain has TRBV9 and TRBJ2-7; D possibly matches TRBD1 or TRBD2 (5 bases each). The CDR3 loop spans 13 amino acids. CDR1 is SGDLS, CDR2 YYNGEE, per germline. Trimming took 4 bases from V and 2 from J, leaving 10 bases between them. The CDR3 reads CASSRGRTYEQYF. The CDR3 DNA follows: TGTGCCAGCAGCCGGGGCAGGACCTACGAGCAGTACTTC.

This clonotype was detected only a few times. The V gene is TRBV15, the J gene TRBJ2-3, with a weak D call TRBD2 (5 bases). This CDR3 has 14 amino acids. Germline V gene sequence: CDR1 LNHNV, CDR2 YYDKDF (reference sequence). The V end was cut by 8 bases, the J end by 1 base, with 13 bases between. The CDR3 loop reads CATGLSAGTDTQYF. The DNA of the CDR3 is TGTGCCACCGGACTCTCCGCGGGCACAGATACGCAGTATTTT.

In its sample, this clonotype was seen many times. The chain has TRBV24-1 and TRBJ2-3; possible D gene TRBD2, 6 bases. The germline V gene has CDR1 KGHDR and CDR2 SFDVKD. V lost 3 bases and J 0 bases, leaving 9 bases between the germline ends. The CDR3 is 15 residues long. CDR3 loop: CATSDRRGSTDTQYF. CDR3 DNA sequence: TGTGCCACCAGTGATAGGCGGGGTAGCACAGATACGCAGTATTTT.

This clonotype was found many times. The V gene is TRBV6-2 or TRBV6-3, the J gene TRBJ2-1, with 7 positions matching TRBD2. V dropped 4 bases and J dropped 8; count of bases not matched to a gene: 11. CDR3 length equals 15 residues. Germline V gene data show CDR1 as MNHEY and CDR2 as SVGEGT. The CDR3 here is CASSSLAGVGDEQFF. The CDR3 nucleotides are TGTGCCAGCAGTTCTCTCGCGGGAGTGGGGGATGAGCAGTTCTTC.

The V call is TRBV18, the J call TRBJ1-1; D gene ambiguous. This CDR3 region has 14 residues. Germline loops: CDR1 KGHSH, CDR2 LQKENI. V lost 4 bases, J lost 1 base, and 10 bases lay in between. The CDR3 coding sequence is TGTGCCAGCTCACTGGACCGACAGAACACTGAAGCTTTCTTT. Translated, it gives CASSLDRQNTEAFF.

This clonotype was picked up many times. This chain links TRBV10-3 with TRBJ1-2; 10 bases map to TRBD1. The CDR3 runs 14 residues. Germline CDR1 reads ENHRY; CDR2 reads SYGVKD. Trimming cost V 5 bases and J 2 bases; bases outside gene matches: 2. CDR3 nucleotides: TGTGCCATCAGTAGGACAGGGGGGAACTATGGCTACACCTTC. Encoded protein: CAISRTGGNYGYTF.

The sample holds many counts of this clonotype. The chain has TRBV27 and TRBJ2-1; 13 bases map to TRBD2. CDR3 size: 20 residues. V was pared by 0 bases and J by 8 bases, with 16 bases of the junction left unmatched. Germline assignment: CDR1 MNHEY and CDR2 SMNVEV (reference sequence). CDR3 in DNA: TGTGCCAGCAGTTTATCGACGGGACTAGCGGGACTCCTTCGGGCGGATGAGCAGTTCTTC. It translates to CASSLSTGLAGLLRADEQFF.